The 9 T cell receptor beta chains given below trace back to one sample, sequenced in a study of blood T cell repertoires in COVID-19. TCRdb's copy holds only in-frame clones and misses some; the assay was immunoSEQ multiplex PCR. The sample includes 200,000 to 300,000 clones, about 85% seen only once; the top ten take around 7.8%. Sequencing used peripheral blood. These TCRs come from a man between 60 and 70 years old who had recovered from COVID-19.

The V and J genes are TRBV4-1 and TRBJ2-7; 9 bases are shared with TRBD1. V was clipped by 3 bases and J by 2 bases; unmatched bases: 2. The CDR3 runs to 14 residues. Germline V CDR1 and CDR2: MGHRA, YSYEKL. The CDR3 loop is CASSHRDRAYEQYF. In nucleotides, the CDR3 is TGCGCCAGCAGCCACCGGGACAGGGCCTACGAGCAGTACTTC.

V usage is TRBV19 and J usage is TRBJ2-2; a possible D gene is TRBD2 (7 bases). V lost 9 bases to trimming and J lost 4 bases, with 15 bases between them. Germline lookup yields CDR1 LNHDA and CDR2 SQIVND (reference sequence). The CDR3 has 14 residues. For the CDR3, the DNA is TGTGCCAGCGAGGGGGGGTGGGCCACCGGGGAGCTGTTTTTT. Translating it yields CASEGGWATGELFF.

The V gene is TRBV6-5, the J gene TRBJ1-2; no clear D. The CDR3 spans 15 residues. V was shortened by 0 bases and J by 1 base, with 9 bases between the two germline ends. Germline loops: CDR1 MNHEY, CDR2 SVGAGI. The CDR3 region has the DNA TGTGCCAGCAGTTACTCGACACATAATAACTATGGCTACACCTTC. Residues: CASSYSTHNNYGYTF.

The chain combines TRBV7-8 with TRBJ1-2, with TRBD1 identical over 7 bases. The CDR3 is 15 amino acids. Germline V CDR1 and CDR2: SGHVS, FQNEAQ. After removal of 1 base from V and 8 bases from J, the junction contained 10 bases not matched to a gene. CDR3 loop: CASSLVLEGAKGYTF. DNA for the CDR3: TGTGCCAGCAGCTTAGTATTGGAGGGGGCGAAGGGCTACACCTTC.

This clone has just a few counts. CDR3 nucleotide sequence: TGCGCCAGCAGCCAACCAAGACAGCTGGCTTCACCCCTCCACTTT. It specifies CASSQPRQLASPLHF. The chain links TRBV4-1 to TRBJ1-6; possibly TRBD1 for D (5 bases). Germline CDR1 is MGHRA and CDR2 is YSYEKL. Trimming left V 2 bases short and J 9 bases short, with 14 bases between. This CDR3 contains 15 residues.

This clone showed up just a few times. The junction shows a germline mismatch at one end, possibly a read error. The J gene is TRBJ2-6, the V gene TRBV27; 7 bases map to TRBD2. The germline gives CDR1 MNHEY, CDR2 SMNVEV (reference sequence). The CDR3 runs to 15 residues. The CDR3 DNA follows: TGTGCCAGCAGTTTATTGAGGTCGGGGGGCAACGTCCTGACTTTC. Its protein product is CASSLLRSGGNVLTF.

The chain couples TRBV6-6 to TRBJ2-7, with D possibly matching TRBD1 (6 bases). Trimming removed 6 bases from V and 2 bases from J, with 11 bases in between. CDR1 and CDR2 from the germline V gene are MNHNY and SVGAGI (reference sequence). The CDR3 has 13 amino acids. In DNA, the CDR3 is TGTGCCAGCAGGACAGGAAAAACCTACGAGCAGTACGTC. It yields the protein CASRTGKTYEQYV.

The chain employs TRBV7-9 and TRBJ2-1; tentatively, D is TRBD1 (5 bases). This CDR3 region has 16 residues. Per the germline V gene, CDR1 is SEHNR and CDR2 is FQNEAQ (reference sequence). The ends were cut back, 5 bases at V and 0 bases at J, with 14 bases in the middle. CDR3 DNA: TGTGCCAGCAGCCCGAGAAAAGGGGACTCCTACAATGAGCAGTTCTTC. Translating gives CASSPRKGDSYNEQFF.

The chain couples TRBV3-1 (or the pseudogene TRBV3-2) to TRBJ2-7, with 7 bases lining up with TRBD2. Trimming at V came to 4 bases and at J to 4 bases, leaving 7 bases not matched to a gene. This CDR3 comprises 14 residues. Per the germline V gene, CDR1 is LGHDT and CDR2 is YNNKEL (reference sequence). The chain's CDR3 is CASSPGLGMYEQYF. The CDR3 region has the DNA TGTGCCAGCAGCCCCGGACTAGGAATGTACGAGCAGTACTTC.